The 8 T cell receptor beta chains below come from one sample, sequenced in a study of T cells in Graves' hyperthyroidism and ophthalmopathy. RNA transcripts served as the template for amplifying TCR beta CDR3 regions. First-round RT-PCR targeting the TCR CDR3 was performed with the HTBI primer set. TCRdb reanalysed the multiplex PCR reads using MiXCR and keeps one entry per CDR3 protein. This table has about 840,000 distinct CDR3 sequences, over 35% appearing once. The sample taken for sequencing was blood. All receptors derive from a man aged 18 to 30 with Graves' hyperthyroidism.

The V call is TRBV4-3, the J call TRBJ2-5; tentatively, D is TRBD2 (5 bases). The CDR3 covers 14 residues. CDR1 is LGHNA and CDR2 is YSLEER in the germline V gene. Deletions cut 1 base from V and 7 bases from J, with 13 bases between. In DNA, the CDR3 is TGCGCCAGCAGCCAAGTCAGTCAGGCGGGGACCCAGTACTTC. Protein: CASSQVSQAGTQYF.

Turning to this clonotype: The CDR3 ends on some other residue instead of the conserved phenylalanine or tryptophan, so this is likely a read error. The chain is built from TRBV19 and TRBJ1-5; 7 nucleotides align to TRBD1. Germline V gives CDR1 LNHDA, CDR2 SQIVND (reference sequence). This CDR3 contains 13 residues. V was clipped by 8 bases and J by 11 bases; unmatched bases: 12. CDR3 coding DNA: TGTGCCAGTTGTGGGACAGAGGAATCAGCCCAGCATCTT. Translation gives CASCGTEESAQHL.

This clonotype has a count of ten or more. The chain recombines TRBV7-6 with TRBJ2-7; the D gene is possibly TRBD2 (6 bases). V was pared by 5 bases and J by 2 bases, with 13 bases between. The CDR3 runs to 14 residues. Germline CDR1 is SGHVS and CDR2 is FNYEAQ. The CDR3 DNA follows: TGTGCCAGCAGCCCCCGGCCGGGGGCCTACGAGCAGTACTTC. Residues: CASSPRPGAYEQYF.

Concerning this clonotype itself: It may be a read error: a sequence one base away is much more abundant. The V and J genes are TRBV7-9 and TRBJ2-5; the D is unclear. The CDR3 has 12 residues. From germline, CDR1 is SEHNR and CDR2 FQNEAQ (reference sequence). The CDR3: CTSSSDEESQYF. CDR3 in DNA: TGTACCAGCAGCTCGGACGAAGAGTCCCAGTACTTC.

The chain links TRBV7-9 to TRBJ2-6; D is possibly TRBD2 (6 bases). The CDR3 has 18 residues. Germline V gene sequence: CDR1 SEHNR, CDR2 FQNEAQ (reference sequence). V was trimmed by 6 bases and J by 0 bases, leaving 18 bases between them. CDR3 sequence (DNA): TGTGCCAGCAGGGGTAGCGGAGCCCTTAGCTCTGGGGCCAACGTCCTGACTTTC. It yields the protein CASRGSGALSSGANVLTF.

Comment on this clonotype: With a much larger clone just one base away, this may be a read error. The chain has TRBV7-8 and TRBJ2-7, with 7 bases aligning to TRBD1. The germline V gene encodes CDR1 SGHVS and CDR2 FQNEAQ. The V gene end was trimmed by 3 bases and the J gene end by 8 bases; junction bases not matched to a gene: 10. The CDR3 spans 14 residues. The CDR3 spells CASSLSGGLSKQYF. The CDR3 DNA sequence: TGTGCCAGCAGCTTGTCAGGGGGATTGTCCAAGCAGTACTTC.

The chain has TRBV20-1 and TRBJ2-7; 7 bases agree with TRBD2. Germline CDR1 is DFQATT and CDR2 is SNEGSKA (reference sequence). With V trimmed by 2 bases and J by 4 bases, 14 bases remained unmatched. The CDR3 runs 16 residues. CDR3 protein: CSARTEGLADFYEQYF. CDR3 in DNA: TGCAGTGCTAGAACCGAAGGCCTAGCGGATTTTTACGAGCAGTACTTC.

This clonotype has more than one count but fewer than ten. This chain links TRBV20-1 with TRBJ2-5; the D gene is possibly TRBD2 (7 bases). The CDR3 is 14 residues long. V lost 8 bases and J lost 2, with 18 bases in between. Germline V gene sequence: CDR1 DFQATT, CDR2 SNEGSKA (reference sequence). The CDR3: CSLGGDGAQETQYF. The CDR3, as DNA: TGCAGTCTAGGGGGGGACGGGGCACAAGAGACCCAGTACTTC.